A selection of T cell receptor beta chains follows, all from one sample in a study of blood T cell repertoires in COVID-19. Generated by immunoSEQ multiplex PCR, the TCRdb table keeps only in-frame clones and is missing some. The sample shows around 89,000 clones, more than 70% of them seen only once. Specimen: peripheral blood. These TCRs come from a man aged 55 to 70 with acute or convalescent COVID-19. Both conserved end residues are part of each CDR3.

j_call v_call cdr3_aa
TRBJ2-1 TRBV24-1 CATSDFRGGYNEQFF
TRBJ1-5 TRBV9 CASSVGPQANQPQHF
TRBJ2-3 TRBV6-4 CASSGGLAGDTQYF
TRBJ1-4 TRBV20-1 CSARQIEKLFF
TRBJ1-2 TRBV5-1 CASSLSGQKINGYTF
TRBJ2-1 TRBV7-8 CASSLVDGVWNEQFF
TRBJ1-5 TRBV19 CASSPTGTPNQPQHF
TRBJ1-5 TRBV7-2 CASSPPNRAINQPQHF
TRBJ2-7 TRBV7-9 CASSALKGPRDRLYEQYF
TRBJ2-2 TRBV11-3 CASSFGFANTGELFF
TRBJ2-5 TRBV4-2 CASSQVGAVQGTQYF
TRBJ2-3 TRBV7-9 CASSLPPGDGTDTQYF
TRBJ1-3 TRBV29-1 CSVEDRRTGNTIYF
TRBJ1-2 TRBV27 CASSLRPQGDYGYTF
TRBJ2-7 TRBV11-3 CASSLLTSGDSYEQYF
TRBJ1-2 TRBV2 CASSEGGLGGYTF
TRBJ1-6 TRBV27 CASRTGGGSPLHF
TRBJ1-6 TRBV7-6 CASSLAPGQGVGRGNSPLHF
TRBJ1-1 TRBV29-1 CSVGTGDGNTEAFF
TRBJ1-5 TRBV21-1 CASPGTGGNQPQHF
TRBJ2-5 TRBV4-1 CASSPRTRDPQWDQYF
TRBJ1-1 TRBV5-1 CASGHGTGDTEAFF
TRBJ1-2 TRBV5-1 CASSSGQGVNYGYTF
TRBJ1-5 TRBV6-5 CASSYGGEPQHF